This TCR beta chain emerged from a study of T-cell memory formation after mild COVID-19. As for the study in general: Across donors, TCR clusters were largely donor specific. Findings and limits, study-wide: Pre-infection memory held some responding clones, suggesting pre-existing cross-reactive T cells responded. The CD4+ clones that contracted clustered mainly within CM and EM, and the CD8+ clones concentrated in EMRA.

Comment on this clonotype: Its specificity is unknown.

Libraries for TCRalpha and TCRbeta carried sample barcodes and unique molecular identifiers via 5'RACE. TCRdb processed the 5' RACE reads anew with MiXCR; each CDR3 protein has one entry. Of approximately 290,000 distinct CDR3 sequences in the sample, approximately 15% are singletons; the top ten hold 22%. V shed 4 bases and J 10 bases; nucleotides not matched to a gene: 8. Germline CDR1 SQVTM, CDR2 ANQGSEA. The CDR3 runs 13 residues. This TCR came from a young man who had mild COVID-19 (a few samples of this study predate the infection). Cell type and time point are not known. The material sequenced was PBMCs or a T cell subset sorted from them (not recorded which). V gene TRBV29-1 combines with J gene TRBJ2-1, with 9 bases fitting TRBD2. CDR3 coding DNA: TGCAGCGTTGTCCCTCGGCGGGAGGGGGAGCAGTTCTTC. Translated, it gives CSVVPRREGEQFF.